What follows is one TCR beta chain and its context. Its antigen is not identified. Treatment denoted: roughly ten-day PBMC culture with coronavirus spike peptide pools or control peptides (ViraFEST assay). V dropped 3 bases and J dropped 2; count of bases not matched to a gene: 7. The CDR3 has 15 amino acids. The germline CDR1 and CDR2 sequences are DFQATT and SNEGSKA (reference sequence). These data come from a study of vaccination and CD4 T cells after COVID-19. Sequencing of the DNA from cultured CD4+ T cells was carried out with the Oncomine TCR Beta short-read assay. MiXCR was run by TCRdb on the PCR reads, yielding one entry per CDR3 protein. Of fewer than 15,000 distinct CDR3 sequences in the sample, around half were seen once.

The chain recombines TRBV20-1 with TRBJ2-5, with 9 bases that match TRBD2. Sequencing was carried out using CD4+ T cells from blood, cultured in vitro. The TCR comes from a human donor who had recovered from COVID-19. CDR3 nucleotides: TGCAGTGCTAGGGGCGGGAGGGATCTTCAAGAGACCCAGTACTTC. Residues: CSARGGRDLQETQYF.